This TCR beta chain was identified during a study of human T cells and chemical hapten exposure. As to time point: pre-sensitization, week 0. Treatment specified: therapeutic diphenylcyclopropenone sensitization with weekly scalp DPC. The study drew its donors from alopecia patients who were 18 to 70 years old and suitable for DPC. The sample holds many counts of this clonotype. Its antigen is not identified. TCRdb processed the RACE reads anew with MiXCR; each CDR3 protein has one entry. The top ten hold approximately 5.3% of the sample, which has tens of thousands of distinct CDR3 sequences, roughly 12% seen once. The length of the CDR3 is 16 residues. Overall study results and limits: There was alopecia in the donors, so their immune response may differ from that of healthy people.

The origin of this receptor is a woman aged 25 to 39 with alopecia areata. Some clones in this sample may be carry-over from other donors' samples. Sequencing was performed on whole blood, taken in connection with sensitization to the hapten diphenylcyclopropenone (DPC). The rearrangement uses TRBV21-1 and TRBJ2-7. TRBV21-1 is designated a pseudogene. The CDR3 DNA follows: TGTGCCAGCAGCAAAGGAGGCACCGTAAAGTACTACGAGCAGTACTTC. This codes for CASSKGGTVKYYEQYF.